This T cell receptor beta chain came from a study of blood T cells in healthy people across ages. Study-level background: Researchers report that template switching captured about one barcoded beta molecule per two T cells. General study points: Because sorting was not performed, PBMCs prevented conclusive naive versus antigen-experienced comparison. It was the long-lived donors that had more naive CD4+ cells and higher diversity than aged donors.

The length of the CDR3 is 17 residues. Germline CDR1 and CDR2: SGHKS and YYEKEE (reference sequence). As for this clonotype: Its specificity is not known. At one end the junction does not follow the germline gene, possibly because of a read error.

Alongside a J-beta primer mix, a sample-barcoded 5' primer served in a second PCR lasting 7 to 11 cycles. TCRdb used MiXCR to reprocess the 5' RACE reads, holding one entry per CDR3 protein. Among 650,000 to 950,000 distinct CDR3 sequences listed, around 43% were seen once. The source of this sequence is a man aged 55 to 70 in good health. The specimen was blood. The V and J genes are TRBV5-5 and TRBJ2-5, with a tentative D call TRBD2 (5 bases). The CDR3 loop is CANSGSRSPTYQETQYF. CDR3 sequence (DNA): TGTGCCAACAGCGGTTCGAGGTCTCCCACGTACCAAGAGACCCAGTACTTC.